This T cell receptor (beta chain) was recovered during a study of blood T cell repertoires in COVID-19. The assay was immunoSEQ multiplex PCR, and TCRdb's table has in-frame clones only and misses some. This table has 71,000 or so clones, roughly 80% appearing once. Germline lookup yields CDR1 MDHEN and CDR2 SYDVKM. The CDR3 runs 14 residues. V was trimmed by 5 bases and J by 3 bases, leaving 14 bases between them. Sequenced material: peripheral blood. This sequence originates from a man aged 65 to 85 with acute or convalescent COVID-19. The chain carries TRBV28 and TRBJ2-7; perhaps TRBD1 as D (5 bases). Here the CDR3 DNA reads TGTGCCAGCAGTAGGGCAGGGCCCTACTACGAGCAGTACTTC. This encodes CASSRAGPYYEQYF.